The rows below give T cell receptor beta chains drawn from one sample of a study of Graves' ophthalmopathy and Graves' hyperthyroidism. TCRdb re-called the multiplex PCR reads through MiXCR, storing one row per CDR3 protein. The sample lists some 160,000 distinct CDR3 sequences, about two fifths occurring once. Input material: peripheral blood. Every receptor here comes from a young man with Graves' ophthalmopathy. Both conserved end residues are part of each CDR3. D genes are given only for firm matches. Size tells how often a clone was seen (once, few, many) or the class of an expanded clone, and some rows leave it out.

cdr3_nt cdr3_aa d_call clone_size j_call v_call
TGTGCCAGCAGTTTATTTTTCGGGGGAAGCTCCCTCCACTTT CASSLFFGGSSLHF NA many TRBJ1-6 TRBV28
TGTGCCAGTACCTCGGGACAGGGCGGTCAGCCCCAGCATTTT CASTSGQGGQPQHF TRBD1 many TRBJ1-5 TRBV19
TGTGCCAGCACAGGACGGTTGACCTACGAGCAGTACTTC CASTGRLTYEQYF NA NA TRBJ2-7 TRBV6-2/TRBV6-3
TGTGCCAGCAGCCCAGGGACAGACCTCTACGAGCAGTACTTC CASSPGTDLYEQYF TRBD1 many TRBJ2-7 TRBV11-1
TGCAGTGCTAGACCCGCCCGGACGACTAGCGGGAGTCCCCACGAGCAGTACTTC CSARPARTTSGSPHEQYF TRBD2 many TRBJ2-7 TRBV20-1
TGTGCCAGCAGTTTGATCGGAGCGGGGAACCAAGAGACCCAGTACTTC CASSLIGAGNQETQYF TRBD2 NA TRBJ2-5 TRBV12-3/TRBV12-4
TGTGCCAGCAGTACCCGGGTCAAGATTTCCTACGAGCAGTACTTC CASSTRVKISYEQYF NA NA TRBJ2-7 TRBV6-1
TGTGCCACCAGCACGCGACTAGCGGGAGGGCCAGATGTAGATACGCAGTATTTT CATSTRLAGGPDVDTQYF TRBD2 many TRBJ2-3 TRBV15
TGTGCCTGGTCCGGGACAGGAATATACGAGCAGTACTTC CAWSGTGIYEQYF TRBD1 many TRBJ2-7 TRBV30
TGTGCCAGCAGTCGAGGGGGGGCTCGGGACACTGAAGCTTTCTTT CASSRGGARDTEAFF NA many TRBJ1-1 TRBV28
TGCAGTGCTAGAGAAGGAAACGGCAATCAGCCCCAGCATTTT CSAREGNGNQPQHF NA many TRBJ1-5 TRBV20-1
TGTGCCAGCAGCTTCAGCCGCCGGGAGTCCTCTGGAAACACCATATATTTT CASSFSRRESSGNTIYF NA many TRBJ1-3 TRBV7-8
TGCAGCGTTACGGGACACCTGAACACTGAAGCTTTCTTT CSVTGHLNTEAFF NA many TRBJ1-1 TRBV29-1
TGTGCCAGCAGCGTAGGAGGGGGCAGCACAGATACGCAGTATTTT CASSVGGGSTDTQYF TRBD1 many TRBJ2-3 TRBV9
TGTGCCAGCAGCCCGGCACCTTATGGTGGCTACACCTTC CASSPAPYGGYTF NA many TRBJ1-2 TRBV28
TGTGCCAGCAGCTTAGGCCGGGGGGGATTCAACTCCTACGAGCAGTACTTC CASSLGRGGFNSYEQYF TRBD2 many TRBJ2-7 TRBV7-9
TGCGCCAGCAGCCAAGATCCCCACAGGGCAGAGGGTGGCTACACCTTC CASSQDPHRAEGGYTF NA many TRBJ1-2 TRBV4-3
TGTGCCAGCAGTTTGGCTATCTTGAGTCGGCAAGAGACCCAGTACTTC CASSLAILSRQETQYF NA NA TRBJ2-5 TRBV6-2/TRBV6-3
TGTGCCAGCTCCGGGACTAGCGGAGTCTACGAGCAGTACTTC CASSGTSGVYEQYF TRBD2 NA TRBJ2-7 TRBV19
TGTGCCAGCAGTTTAAAGAACACTGAAGCTTTCTTT CASSLKNTEAFF NA many TRBJ1-1 TRBV28
TGTGCCAGCAGCCTAGCGGGCCGCTCCATAGCTTTCTTT CASSLAGRSIAFF NA many TRBJ1-1 TRBV7-8
TGTGCCAGCAGTTCAACGGGTTATAGCACTGAAGCTTTCTTT CASSSTGYSTEAFF NA many TRBJ1-1 TRBV6-2/TRBV6-3
TGTGCCAGCAGTGTGAACAGGGTCACTGAAGCTTTCTTT CASSVNRVTEAFF NA many TRBJ1-1 TRBV28
TGTGCCAGCAGCCCCGGACAGGCGGTATCCTACGAGCAGTACTTC CASSPGQAVSYEQYF TRBD1 many TRBJ2-7 TRBV7-2
TGTGCCAGCAGGACGGCCAGGGGGGGAGGCTACGAGCAGTACTTC CASRTARGGGYEQYF NA once TRBJ2-7 TRBV27
TGTGCCAGCAGCCAAGTATGGGCGACTAGCGGACTTGCCGGGGAGCTGTTTTTT CASSQVWATSGLAGELFF TRBD2 many TRBJ2-2 TRBV4-2
TGTGCCAGCAGTCACCCAGGGGTCCCGCAGCCCCAGCATTTT CASSHPGVPQPQHF NA many TRBJ1-5 TRBV27
TGTGCCAGCAGTTTTAGGAGGGTCAGACTGTACTTC CASSFRRVRLYF NA many TRBJ2-7 TRBV28
TGTGCCAGCAGTCCCTCTCCCCGGGCAGCTAGCAATCAGCCCCAGCATTTT CASSPSPRAASNQPQHF NA many TRBJ1-5 TRBV6-2/TRBV6-3
TGTGCCAGCTCACTGGCCAGGGGGGACACTGAAGCTTTCTTT CASSLARGDTEAFF TRBD1 many TRBJ1-1 TRBV18